The source of this T cell receptor beta chain is a study of blood T cell repertoires in COVID-19. Germline V CDR1 and CDR2: SQVTM, ANQGSEA. Trimming left V 6 bases short and J 1 base short, with 9 bases between. This CDR3 has 12 residues. Some clones are missing from TCRdb's copy, which holds only in-frame ones; the method was immunoSEQ multiplex PCR. The sample lists some 500,000 clones, approximately 87% occurring once. Material for sequencing was PBMCs or T cells enriched from blood (not recorded which). This chain links TRBV29-1 with TRBJ1-1; TRBD1 is a possible D gene (5 bases). The TCR comes from a woman aged 40-49 years who had recovered from COVID-19. The CDR3 here is CSVVGQNTEAFF. CDR3 sequence (DNA): TGCAGCGTCGTAGGACAGAACACTGAAGCTTTCTTT.